The T cell receptor beta chain described here comes from a study of blood T cell repertoires in COVID-19. After removal of 3 bases from V and 3 bases from J, the junction contained 5 bases not matched to a gene. The CDR3 has 15 amino acids. From germline, CDR1 is MNHNS and CDR2 SASEGT. The table came from immunoSEQ multiplex PCR; TCRdb's copy has only in-frame clones and leaves some out. Of roughly 180,000 clones in the sample, roughly 80% are singletons; the top ten hold 17%. Sequenced sample: peripheral blood. The chain links TRBV6-1 to TRBJ2-5; 9 nucleotides line up with TRBD1. The clonotype comes from a man aged 55 to 70 with active or convalescent COVID-19. The chain's CDR3 is CASSDLGQGEETQYF. For the CDR3, the DNA is TGTGCCAGCAGTGACCTGGGACAGGGAGAAGAGACCCAGTACTTC.